The 6 T cell receptor beta chains below were found in one sample sequenced in a study of blood T cell repertoires in COVID-19. The assay was immunoSEQ multiplex PCR, and TCRdb's table has in-frame clones only and misses some. The data contain more than 200,000 clones, 80% to 90% of them seen just once; the ten biggest clones take up about 2.2%. Material for sequencing was peripheral blood. These receptors were taken from a woman in her 50s with acute or convalescent COVID-19.

This clone came up once. The chain recombines TRBV4-3 with TRBJ2-7, with TRBD2 matching over 7 bases. Losses at the gene ends were 1 base for V and 3 bases for J; bases not matched to a gene: 6. The CDR3 totals 15 residues. Germline loops: CDR1 LGHNA, CDR2 YSLEER. CDR3 in amino acids: CASSQVWPSGYEQYF. In nucleotides, the CDR3 is TGCGCCAGCAGCCAAGTTTGGCCTAGCGGCTACGAGCAGTACTTC.

The chain carries TRBV9 and TRBJ1-1; D is uncertain. With 0 bases removed from V and 2 bases from J, the gap between germline ends came to 8 bases. The CDR3 totals 14 residues. Looked up from germline, CDR1 is SGDLS and CDR2 is YYNGEE. The CDR3 here is CASSVVLPNTEAFF. The CDR3, as DNA: TGTGCCAGCAGCGTAGTTCTCCCCAACACTGAAGCTTTCTTT.

The rearrangement joins TRBV7-2 to TRBJ2-3, with 9 nucleotides matching TRBD1. Trimming at V came to 0 bases and at J to 6 bases, leaving 4 bases not matched to a gene. The CDR3 is made up of 15 amino acids. In germline, CDR1 is SGHTA, CDR2 FQGNSA. The CDR3 spells CASSLAPGQGDTQYF. The CDR3 coding sequence is TGTGCCAGCAGCTTAGCGCCGGGACAGGGCGATACGCAGTATTTT. Based on the CDR3 plus reference TRBV7-2 and TRBJ2-3, the full variable domain is GAGVSQSPSNKVTEKGKDVELRCDPISGHTALYWYRQSLGQGLEFLIYFQGNSAPDKSGLPSDRFSAERTGGSVSTLTIQRTQQEDSAVYLCASSLAPGQGDTQYFGPGTRLTVL.

The J gene is TRBJ1-1, the V gene TRBV6-1; 8 positions match TRBD1. Unmatched junction bases numbered 7, after V lost 3 bases and J lost 4 bases. The CDR3 covers 15 residues. In germline, CDR1 is MNHNS, CDR2 SASEGT. In nucleotides, the CDR3 is TGTGCCAGCAGTGATGGGCCAGGGGGCTTCACTGAAGCTTTCTTT. Protein sequence: CASSDGPGGFTEAFF.

A word on this clone: The junction and the germline gene differ at one end; a read error may be behind it. This chain connects TRBV20-1 to TRBJ1-2, with 7 nucleotides matching TRBD1. The CDR3 runs to 10 residues. Per the germline V gene, CDR1 is DFQATT and CDR2 is SNEGSKA (reference sequence). For the CDR3, the DNA is TGCAGTGCTAGTAGGGACAGCCCAATCTTC. The encoded protein is CSASRDSPIF.

V is TRBV21-1 and J is TRBJ2-5; TRBD1 reflects the table's D call only, with no check against the DNA. TRBV21-1 is recorded as a pseudogene. This CDR3 spans 16 amino acids. This CDR3 is CASSKVGNRGQETQYF. In DNA form, the CDR3 reads TGTGCCAGCAGCAAAGTTGGTAACAGGGGACAAGAGACCCAGTACTTC.